Listed below are T cell receptor beta chains from one sample, sequenced in a study of T cells in Graves' hyperthyroidism and ophthalmopathy. A single record per CDR3 protein comes from TCRdb applying MiXCR to the multiplex PCR reads. The sample has roughly 650,000 distinct CDR3 sequences, about a sixth seen once. The material sequenced was blood. These receptors were obtained from a woman between 35 and 50 years old with Graves' ophthalmopathy. Both conserved end residues are part of each CDR3. D genes are given only for firm matches. Not every row has a clone size; where given, it reads once, few, many or a size class.

cdr3_length	v_call	j_call	d_call	clone_size	cdr3_nt	cdr3_aa
14	TRBV7-8	TRBJ2-3	TRBD2	many	TGTGCCAGCAGCCCTAGACTAGCGGGAGGGGCGCAGTATTTT	CASSPRLAGGAQYF
14	TRBV5-1	TRBJ2-6	-	-	TGCGCCAGCACCGACAGCTCTGGGGCCAACGTCCTGACTTTC	CASTDSSGANVLTF
15	TRBV12-3/TRBV12-4	TRBJ2-1	TRBD2	many	TGTGCCAGCAGCTATAGCGGGAGTCCGGACAATGAGCAGTTCTTC	CASSYSGSPDNEQFF
17	TRBV20-1	TRBJ2-5	-	many	TGCAGTGCTAGAGATCGTGGAGGGCGGGGACAGCAAGAGACCCAGTACTTC	CSARDRGGRGQQETQYF
10	TRBV27	TRBJ2-7	-	-	TGTGCCAGCACGCTGGGGGAGCAGTACTTC	CASTLGEQYF
18	TRBV7-8	TRBJ2-2	-	few	TGTGCCAGCAGCAAGAGACAGGGCCCGGGACTCAACACCGGGGAGCTGTTTTTT	CASSKRQGPGLNTGELFF
14	TRBV18	TRBJ2-2	-	few	TGTGCCAGCTCACCACCCTCACAACCCGGGGAGCTGTTTTTT	CASSPPSQPGELFF
13	TRBV30	TRBJ1-5	-	-	TGTGCCTGGGGGGGGGGTGGCAATCAGCCCCAGCATTTT	CAWGGGGNQPQHF
15	TRBV6-1	TRBJ1-3	TRBD1	few	TGTGCCAGCAGGCAACCCGGGGACAGTGGAAACACCATATATTTT	CASRQPGDSGNTIYF
17	TRBV5-1	TRBJ2-7	-	-	TGCGCCAGCAGCTACTATCCGGGACAACCTACGACCTACGAGCAGTACTTC	CASSYYPGQPTTYEQYF
14	TRBV30	TRBJ1-3	-	-	TGTGCCTTCAGGGGCAGGAGCTCTGGAAACACCATATATTTT	CAFRGRSSGNTIYF
14	TRBV4-1	TRBJ2-7	-	-	TGCGCCAGCAGCCAAGAAGTAGTCTCCTACGAGCAGTACTTC	CASSQEVVSYEQYF
12	TRBV24-1	TRBJ2-3	-	-	TGTGCCACCAGTGATCAGGGTGGTACGCAGTATTTT	CATSDQGGTQYF
13	TRBV27	TRBJ2-7	TRBD2	many	TGTGCCAGCAGTGCGGGAGATCAGTACGAGCAGTACTTC	CASSAGDQYEQYF
17	TRBV11-2	TRBJ2-5	-	few	TGTGCCAGCAGCCCAATTAGGGGTTCCCGCTCTAGGGGGAGCCAGTACTTC	CASSPIRGSRSRGSQYF
12	TRBV29-1	TRBJ2-7	-	-	TGCAGCGTCCACCTCTTCTCCTACGAGCAGTACTTC	CSVHLFSYEQYF
16	TRBV5-1	TRBJ2-7	-	-	TGCGCCAGCAGCCCCAGGGTAGTAGGGGGGGTCTACGAGCAGTACTTC	CASSPRVVGGVYEQYF
14	TRBV7-9	TRBJ1-1	-	many	TGTGCCGTCCTCCCGACAGGCGTGAACACTGAAGCTTTCTTT	CAVLPTGVNTEAFF
19	TRBV27	TRBJ1-2	-	-	TGTGCCAGCAATTCCGGGACCTCCTTCTTTCTGGGGCTTAACTATGGCTACACCTTC	CASNSGTSFFLGLNYGYTF
13	TRBV20-1	TRBJ2-7	-	-	TGCAGTGCCCCTAAGGGGAGCTCCTACGAGCAGTACTTC	CSAPKGSSYEQYF
14	TRBV6-6	TRBJ1-1	TRBD1	many	TGTGCCAGCAGTTACCAACAGGGGGCTGGTGAAGCTTTCTTT	CASSYQQGAGEAFF
12	TRBV29-1	TRBJ2-3	-	-	TGCAGCGCAGCGGACTCGAGTTATACGCAGTATTTT	CSAADSSYTQYF
14	TRBV18	TRBJ1-1	-	many	TGTGCCAGCTCTCCGACGGGGAGGAACACTGAAGCTTTCTTT	CASSPTGRNTEAFF
15	TRBV11-2	TRBJ2-7	TRBD1	many	TGTGCCAGCAGCTTAGGGGACAGGGCCGACCACGAGCAGTACTTC	CASSLGDRADHEQYF
13	TRBV18	TRBJ1-4	-	many	TGTGCCAGCTCACCAGGGCAGGATGAAAAACTGTTTTTT	CASSPGQDEKLFF
13	TRBV27	TRBJ2-7	-	-	TGTGCCAGCAGTTTAAGGTACAACTACGAGCAGTACTTC	CASSLRYNYEQYF
13	TRBV7-8	TRBJ1-1	-	many	TGTGCCAGCAGGGATGAATTAAACACTGAAGCTTTCTTT	CASRDELNTEAFF
14	TRBV12-3/TRBV12-4	TRBJ2-2	-	-	TGTGCCAGCGGTCCCGGACAGAACACCGGGGAGCTGTTTTTT	CASGPGQNTGELFF
14	TRBV11-2	TRBJ2-7	-	many	TGTGCCAGCAGCATAGGCGGGGCCAACTACGAGCAGTACTTC	CASSIGGANYEQYF
17	TRBV20-1	TRBJ2-1	TRBD1	-	TGCAGTGCCACGACAGGGGCCGATCTCTCCACACTGGATGAGCAGTTCTTC	CSATTGADLSTLDEQFF
11	TRBV2	TRBJ2-1	-	once	TGTGCCAGCAGTACAGGATCTGAGCAGTCCTTC	CASSTGSEQSF
16	TRBV3-1	TRBJ2-5	-	many	TGTGCCAGCAGCCAAGAAAAAGGCAGGGGACAAGAGACCCAGTACTTC	CASSQEKGRGQETQYF
19	TRBV12-3/TRBV12-4	TRBJ1-5	-	-	TGTGCCAGCAGTTTGCCGGGACACCTTTCCCAACCTAGCAATCAGCCCCAGCATTTT	CASSLPGHLSQPSNQPQHF
14	TRBV20-1	TRBJ2-7	-	many	TGCAGTGCTAGGCTCGTCCAGGGTATCTACGAGCAGTACTTC	CSARLVQGIYEQYF
14	TRBV15	TRBJ2-7	TRBD1	many	TGTGCCACCAGCAGAGAACAGGGGGCATACGAGCAGTACTTC	CATSREQGAYEQYF
14	TRBV7-9	TRBJ2-3	-	-	TGTGCCAGCAGCTTGGAGGGGTCGAAAGATACGCAGTATTTT	CASSLEGSKDTQYF
15	TRBV6-2/TRBV6-3	TRBJ1-2	TRBD1	-	TGTGCCAGCAGTTACCCCCCGGACAGGGGGGATGGCTACACCTTC	CASSYPPDRGDGYTF
15	TRBV12-3/TRBV12-4	TRBJ2-1	TRBD2	-	TGTGCCAGCAGTGTAGCGGGAGGGGGGGTCAGTGAGCAGTTCTTC	CASSVAGGGVSEQFF
15	TRBV28	TRBJ2-1	-	-	TGTGCCAGCAGTTTGAGACAGGGAGGCTTGCTCGGGCAGTTCTTC	CASSLRQGGLLGQFF
14	TRBV9	TRBJ2-7	-	few	TGTGCCAGCAGCGTAGCTAGTAACCCCTACGAGCAGTACTTC	CASSVASNPYEQYF
17	TRBV7-9	TRBJ2-3	-	few	TGTGCCAGCAGCGGATCCGGGACACACTCCCCTGGAGATACGCAGTATTTT	CASSGSGTHSPGDTQYF
15	TRBV5-1	TRBJ1-3	-	-	TGCGCCAGCAGGCTGACAGAGCTCTCTGGAAACACCATATATTTT	CASRLTELSGNTIYF
15	TRBV5-1	TRBJ1-1	-	many	TGTGCCAGCAGCTTAGCTCCAGGGTTGAACACTGAAGCTTTCTTT	CASSLAPGLNTEAFF
16	TRBV19	TRBJ1-5	-	-	TGTGCCAGTAGTATAGTGGGCAGGGTGATTAATCAGCCCCAGCATTTT	CASSIVGRVINQPQHF
12	TRBV6-2/TRBV6-3	TRBJ1-2	-	many	TGTGCCAGCAGTACCCGACTGCGAGGCTACACCTTC	CASSTRLRGYTF
13	TRBV6-1	TRBJ2-1	-	-	TGTGCCAGCAGCCACCCCGATAGGGGGGGGCAGTTCTTC	CASSHPDRGGQFF
15	TRBV28	TRBJ2-2	-	-	TGTGCCAGCAGGTTAACCGGGAGAGGGAGCGGGGAGCTGTTTTTT	CASRLTGRGSGELFF
14	TRBV29-1	TRBJ2-7	TRBD1	-	TGCAGCGCCTCGCTAAAGGGGGCGAATCACGAGCAGTACTTC	CSASLKGANHEQYF
15	TRBV11-2	TRBJ1-1	-	few	TGTGCCAGCAGCTCCCAAGGTAGGGGCGCCACTGAAGCTTTCTTT	CASSSQGRGATEAFF
12	TRBV7-9	TRBJ1-2	-	many	TGTGCCAGCAGCTTCGGGGGCTATGGCTACACCTTC	CASSFGGYGYTF
16	TRBV5-1	TRBJ2-5	TRBD1	few	TGCGCCAGCAGCTTGGGGGGACAGGGACACCAAGAGACCCAGTACTTC	CASSLGGQGHQETQYF
14	TRBV7-2	TRBJ2-4	-	many	TGTGCCAGCAGCTTACAGAGACCAAAAAACATTCAGTACTTC	CASSLQRPKNIQYF
15	TRBV2	TRBJ2-1	-	many	TGTGCCAGCAGTGATATGGTAGGGAGCAGGAATGAGCAGTTCTTC	CASSDMVGSRNEQFF
16	TRBV28	TRBJ2-7	TRBD1	many	TGTGCCAGCAGAAAACTACCGGGACAGGGCTCCTACGAGCAGTACTTC	CASRKLPGQGSYEQYF
14	TRBV28	TRBJ2-7	TRBD2	many	TGTGCCAGCAGCCCAGCGGGAGGGCCCTACGAGCAGTACTTC	CASSPAGGPYEQYF